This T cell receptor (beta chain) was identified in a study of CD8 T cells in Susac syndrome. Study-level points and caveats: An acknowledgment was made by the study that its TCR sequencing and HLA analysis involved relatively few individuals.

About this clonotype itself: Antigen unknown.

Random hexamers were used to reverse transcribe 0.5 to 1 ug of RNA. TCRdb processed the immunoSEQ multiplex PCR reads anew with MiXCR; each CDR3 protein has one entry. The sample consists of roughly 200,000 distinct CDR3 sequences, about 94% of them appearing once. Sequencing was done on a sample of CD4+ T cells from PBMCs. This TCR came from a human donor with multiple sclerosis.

The CDR3 coding sequence is TGTGCCAGTAGGACTGAACAGCAGGCCTATGGCTACACCTTC. Translated: CASRTEQQAYGYTF. This sequence joins TRBV19 and TRBJ1-2; D is unclear. Germline V gene sequence: CDR1 LNHDA, CDR2 SQIVND (reference sequence). The CDR3 covers 14 residues. The V end was cut by 6 bases, the J end by 4 bases, with 15 bases between.